The T cell receptor (beta chain) described here comes from a study of blood T cell repertoires in COVID-19. Study-level background: Acute and convalescent COVID-19 samples came from the United States, Italy and Spain.

Libraries were prepared by immunoSEQ multiplex PCR; TCRdb keeps only in-frame clonotypes and omits some of them. This repertoire shows hundreds of thousands of clones, 86% found once; its top ten account for around 15%. Germline V gene data show CDR1 as MNHEY and CDR2 as SVGAGI. V shed 6 bases and J 2 bases; nucleotides not matched to a gene: 6. This CDR3 region has 14 residues. The cohort comprised adults aged 18 to 89 years residing in under 25 US areas. Self-reported history from a screening survey and questionnaire set each donor's cohort. The sequence came from a man aged 18 to 29 who had recovered from COVID-19. V is TRBV6-5 and J is TRBJ2-7; TRBD1 matches at 8 bases. The sequencing sample was made of PBMCs or T cells enriched from blood (not recorded which). Written as DNA, the CDR3 is TGTGCCAGCAGACGCGGACAGGGCACCTACGAGCAGTACTTC. Translated, it gives CASRRGQGTYEQYF.